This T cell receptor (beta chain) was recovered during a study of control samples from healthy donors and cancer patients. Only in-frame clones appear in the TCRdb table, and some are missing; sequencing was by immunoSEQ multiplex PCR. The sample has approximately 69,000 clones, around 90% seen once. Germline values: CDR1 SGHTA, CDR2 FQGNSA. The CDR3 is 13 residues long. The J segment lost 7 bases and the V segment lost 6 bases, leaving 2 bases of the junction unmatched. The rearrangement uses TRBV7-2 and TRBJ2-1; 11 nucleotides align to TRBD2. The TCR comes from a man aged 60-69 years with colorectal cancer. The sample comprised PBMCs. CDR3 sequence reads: CASRTSGVNEQFF. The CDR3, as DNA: TGTGCCAGCAGGACTAGCGGGGTGAATGAGCAGTTCTTC.